This T cell receptor beta chain was documented in a study of T cells after posttransplantation cyclophosphamide. Whole-study results and caveats: TRB clonality was highly associated with recipient CMV seropositivity and reactivation. TRB overlap between skin or GI tissue T cells and blood was limited. Later post-transplant blood repertoires were often dominated by donor CD8+ memory clones.

The CDR3 extends over 16 amino acids. Looked up from germline, CDR1 is SNHLY and CDR2 is FYNNEI. V lost 2 bases to trimming and J lost 0 bases, with 13 bases between them. Assay: immunoSEQ multiplex PCR; the TCRdb copy retains only in-frame clones and omits some. This repertoire lists under 50,000 clones without singletons; more than 4.5% sits in the top ten. This clone was counted ten times or more. The target antigen is unknown. The receptor's source is a woman aged 45-65 years in good health and a related stem cell transplant donor. The sample consisted of PBMCs. The chain combines TRBV2 with TRBJ1-2; D is unclear. CDR3 sequence reads: CASSESLIAANYGYTF. The CDR3 DNA is TGTGCCAGCAGTGAATCCCTAATAGCTGCTAACTATGGCTACACCTTC.